This T cell receptor (beta chain) was captured by sequencing in a study of blood T cell repertoires in COVID-19. Study-wide background: Both acute and convalescent COVID-19 samples were obtained from the United States, Italy and Spain. PBMCs, B-cell-depleted T cells, or T cells were the source of the cDNA or gDNA that made up the material.

V was cut by 2 bases and J by 6 bases, with 2 bases left in between. Germline loops: CDR1 MNHEY, CDR2 SMNVEV (reference sequence). The CDR3 runs to 11 residues. This clone was detected only a few times. Other DNA sequences in the same sample also yield this CDR3. Measured with immunoSEQ multiplex PCR; TCRdb has only the in-frame clones, and not every one. The table includes some 190,000 clones, 76% detected once. Participants, about 18 to 90 years old, spanned around 26 US areas. V is TRBV27 and J is TRBJ2-1; D gene uncertain. The sequenced material came from PBMCs or T cells enriched from blood (not recorded which). The TCR sequence derives from a woman between 50 and 59 years old with acute COVID-19. CDR3 in amino acids: CASSLRNEQFF. CDR3 nucleotide sequence: TGTGCCAGCAGTTTACGCAATGAGCAGTTCTTC.